The rows below give T cell receptor beta chains drawn from one sample of a study of cytomegalovirus exposure and HLA in healthy donors. Profiling relied on immunoSEQ multiplex PCR, and the TCRdb table lists in-frame clones only, not all of them. The table shows about 160,000 clones, with roughly 84% occurring only once. The sequenced material came from PBMCs. These receptor sequences come from a boy aged 2 to 10 in good health and CMV-seronegative. CDR3s include the opening cysteine and the closing phenylalanine or tryptophan. The listing skips clone size in some rows; elsewhere it reads once, few, many or a size class.

TRBJ2-1	few	TRBV5-1	CASSLTPKIIAGIDNEQFF
TRBJ2-2	few	TRBV5-1	CASSEDRGSELFF
TRBJ1-1	.	TRBV7-9	CASSPRTTTEAFF
TRBJ2-3	.	TRBV19	CASSIATSGLTDTQYF
TRBJ2-3	once	TRBV5-1	CASSQGWLVGVASTDTQYF
TRBJ2-4	.	TRBV6-5	CASSYSRLAKNIQYF
TRBJ2-7	.	TRBV28	CASSRTGAGEQYF
TRBJ1-1	.	TRBV6-1	CASSEGQANTEAFF
TRBJ2-7	.	TRBV25-1	CASSEWAASYEQYF
TRBJ2-7	.	TRBV4-1	CASSLGQGAYEQYF
TRBJ1-4	once	TRBV11-2	CASSLRRGREANEKLFF
TRBJ2-6	.	TRBV18	CASSPMGGLTGANVLTF
TRBJ2-7	.	TRBV4-2	CASSSRDITDYEQYF
TRBJ2-7	.	TRBV7-9	CSSSLSSGREYF
TRBJ2-1	.	TRBV4-1	CASSDRGLTTSGRVEQFF
TRBJ1-5	.	TRBV6-6	CASSYSGVGQPQHF
TRBJ1-5	.	TRBV28	CASSSPGLQEYSNQPQHF
TRBJ2-1	.	TRBV9	CASSVRDKGRGNEQFF
TRBJ2-1	.	TRBV7-2	CASSSAGTSGGNEQFF
TRBJ2-7	.	TRBV6-5	CASSYSTDSYEQYF
TRBJ2-1	few	TRBV4-1	CASSQDRRRDPTRNEQFF
TRBJ1-1	few	TRBV5-4	CASSFVAGPTEAFF
TRBJ2-5	.	TRBV2	CASTGYRTDETFQETQYF
TRBJ2-3	.	TRBV10-2	CASSLGEGPGTQYF
TRBJ2-7	few	TRBV7-8	CASSPNRLAGRGYEQYF
TRBJ2-1	.	TRBV5-1	CASSLAAGDNEQFF
TRBJ2-5	.	TRBV30	CAWSRLAGETQYF
TRBJ2-2	.	TRBV15	CATSRVPGLAGGFGTGELFF
TRBJ2-1	once	TRBV28	CASSLGQWDNEQFF
TRBJ2-7	.	TRBV11-2	CASSPPGRNEQYF
TRBJ2-7	.	TRBV4-2	CASSQTGGTVSSYEQYF
TRBJ1-1	.	TRBV7-9	CATPPRDTENTEAFF
TRBJ2-7	.	TRBV28	CASSLYRGLDYEQYF
TRBJ1-3	.	TRBV14	CASSQTGTVSGNTIYF
TRBJ2-7	.	TRBV28	CAGSLREGSSYEQYF
TRBJ2-1	.	TRBV25-1	CASSVGVANEQFF
TRBJ1-6	once	TRBV30	CAWSVLQVLHF
TRBJ1-1	.	TRBV20-1	CSARDLTEAFF
TRBJ2-2	.	TRBV5-1	CASSLWREGRPGELFF
TRBJ2-5	few	TRBV4-1	CASSQDMGGETQYF
TRBJ2-5	few	TRBV19	CASSIGRQQETQYF
TRBJ1-3	once	TRBV7-9	CASRSSGSSGNTIYF
TRBJ2-1	few	TRBV14	CASSQQLAGGGNEQFF
TRBJ1-2	.	TRBV11-2	CASSPTEGYGYTF
TRBJ1-1	once	TRBV2	CASSETGMNTEAFF
TRBJ1-1	once	TRBV6-5	CASSTLDRGTEAFF
TRBJ2-7	.	TRBV6-6	CASSYSGSPYEQYF
TRBJ1-3	few	TRBV19	CASSKFGGIIAGNTIYF
TRBJ1-2	once	TRBV30	CAWIAADYGYTF
TRBJ2-3	.	TRBV6-4	CASSDTSGRAGTDTQYF
TRBJ2-1	.	TRBV7-9	CASTTSGLYNEQFF
TRBJ1-1	.	TRBV5-4	CASSLGLRTDNTEAFF
TRBJ2-1	.	TRBV11-2	CASSLVIRTGSNNEQFF
TRBJ2-7	.	TRBV30	CAWSVRASGRDYEQYF
TRBJ2-2	.	TRBV9	CASSPRRVVETGELFF
TRBJ1-4	few	TRBV5-1	CASSPGQPEDEKLFF
TRBJ1-1	.	TRBV5-6	CASTLSGQETEAFF
TRBJ2-7	.	TRBV28	CASSGGGRASYEQYF
TRBJ1-1	.	TRBV6-1	CAGGAGLEAFF